The rows below give T cell receptor beta chains drawn from one sample of a study of blood T cell repertoires in COVID-19. This table comes from immunoSEQ multiplex PCR, and its TCRdb copy is limited to in-frame clones, with some not included. The sample includes a few hundred thousand clones, 90% of them seen just once. The sequenced material came from PBMCs or T cells enriched from blood (not recorded which). These receptors were taken from a man aged 18 to 30 who had recovered from COVID-19. Each CDR3 is given without its conserved first and last residue.

>TRBV7-8|TRBJ2-3
ASSLNSGISTDTQY
>TRBV5-1|TRBJ2-5
ASSIFQGKETQY
>TRBV5-8|TRBJ2-5
ASTRGLQETQY
>TRBV18|TRBJ2-1
ASSQVGAGGPEQF
>TRBV5-1|TRBJ1-3
ASSLQGLAGNTIY
>TRBV7-3|TRBJ2-7
ASSPVGGRAGEQY
>TRBV5-1|TRBJ2-3
ASSTGLYPTDTQY
>TRBV28|TRBJ2-1
ASSPLNEQF
>TRBV9|TRBJ2-7
ASSPSVGGQGYEQY
>TRBV2|TRBJ2-3
ASRAGASDTQY
>TRBV7-9|TRBJ2-7
ASSLEGDYEQY
>TRBV5-1|TRBJ2-1
ASSPGGGSYNEQF
>TRBV11-2|TRBJ2-7
ASSLDYPENYEQY
>TRBV5-1|TRBJ2-2
ASSLGDRANTGELF
>TRBV28|TRBJ2-1
ASSLKGLAGVGEQF
>TRBV6-5|TRBJ1-1
AGRPGTRGLAF
>TRBV12-5|TRBJ1-3
ASGLPRQGPSGNTIY
>TRBV18|TRBJ2-7
ASSPETGTYEQY
>TRBV9|TRBJ2-3
ASSVGGVAGDTQY
>TRBV11-3|TRBJ2-7
ASSLGAGGQY
>TRBV5-5|TRBJ2-2
ASYYPRGRANTGELF
>TRBV6-5|TRBJ1-3
ASKAPGVTTIY
>TRBV7-3|TRBJ1-2
ASSPGQARGGYGYT
>TRBV5-1|TRBJ1-6
ASSLRTVGSPLH
>TRBV5-6|TRBJ1-2
ASSPREEGLLGYT
>TRBV7-3|TRBJ2-6
ASSLTGQGPLRANVLT
>TRBV19|TRBJ1-5
ASKETGQGFNQPQH
>TRBV19|TRBJ1-1
ASTLTGMNTEAF